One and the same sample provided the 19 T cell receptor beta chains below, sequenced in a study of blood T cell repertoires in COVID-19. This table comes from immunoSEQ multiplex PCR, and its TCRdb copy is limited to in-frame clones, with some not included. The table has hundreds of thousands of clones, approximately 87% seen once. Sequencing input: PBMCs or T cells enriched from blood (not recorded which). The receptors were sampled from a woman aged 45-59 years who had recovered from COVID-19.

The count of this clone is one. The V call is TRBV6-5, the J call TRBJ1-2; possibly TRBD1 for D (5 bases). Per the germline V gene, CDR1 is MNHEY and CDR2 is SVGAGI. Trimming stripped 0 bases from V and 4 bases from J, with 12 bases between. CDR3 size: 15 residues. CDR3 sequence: CASSYSGRPGYGYTF. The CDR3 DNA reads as TGTGCCAGCAGTTACTCGGGGCGGCCTGGCTATGGCTACACCTTC.

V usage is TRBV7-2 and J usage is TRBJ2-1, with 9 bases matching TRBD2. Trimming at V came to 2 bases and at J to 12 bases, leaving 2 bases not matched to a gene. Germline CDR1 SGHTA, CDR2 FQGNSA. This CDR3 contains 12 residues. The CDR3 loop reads CASSLSAGGQFF. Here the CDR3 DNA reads TGTGCCAGCAGCTTATCAGCGGGGGGGCAGTTCTTC.

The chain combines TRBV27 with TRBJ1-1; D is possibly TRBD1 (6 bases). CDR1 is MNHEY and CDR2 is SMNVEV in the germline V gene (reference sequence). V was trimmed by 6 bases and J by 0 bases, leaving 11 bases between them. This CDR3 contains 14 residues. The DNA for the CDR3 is TGTGCCAGCAGCAATACAGGGTTGAACACTGAAGCTTTCTTT. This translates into CASSNTGLNTEAFF.

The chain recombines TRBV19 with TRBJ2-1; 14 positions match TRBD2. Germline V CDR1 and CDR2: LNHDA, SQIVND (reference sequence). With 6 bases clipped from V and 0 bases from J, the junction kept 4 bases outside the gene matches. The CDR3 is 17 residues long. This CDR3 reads CASRGLAGASSYNEQFF. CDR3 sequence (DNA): TGTGCCAGTAGGGGACTAGCGGGGGCCAGCTCCTACAATGAGCAGTTCTTC.

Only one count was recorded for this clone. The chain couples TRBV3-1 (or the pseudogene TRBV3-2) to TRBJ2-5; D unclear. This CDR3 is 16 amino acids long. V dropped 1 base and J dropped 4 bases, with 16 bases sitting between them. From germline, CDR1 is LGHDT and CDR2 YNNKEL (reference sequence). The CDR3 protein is CASSQVGRSEIETQYF. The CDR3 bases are TGTGCCAGCAGCCAAGTTGGTCGTAGTGAAATAGAGACCCAGTACTTC.

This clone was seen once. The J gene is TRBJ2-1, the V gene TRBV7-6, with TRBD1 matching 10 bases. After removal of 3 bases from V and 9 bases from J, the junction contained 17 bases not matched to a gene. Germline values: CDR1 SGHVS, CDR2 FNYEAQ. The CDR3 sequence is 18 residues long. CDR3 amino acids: CASSFGPPGQGNWGEQFF. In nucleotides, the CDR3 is TGTGCCAGCAGCTTCGGTCCTCCGGGACAGGGGAACTGGGGTGAGCAGTTCTTC.

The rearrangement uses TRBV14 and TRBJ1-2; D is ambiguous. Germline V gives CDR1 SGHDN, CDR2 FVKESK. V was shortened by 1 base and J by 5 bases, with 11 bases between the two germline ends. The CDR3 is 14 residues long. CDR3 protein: CASSQVGRGYGYTF. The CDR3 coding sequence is TGTGCCAGCAGCCAAGTCGGCAGAGGATATGGCTACACCTTC.

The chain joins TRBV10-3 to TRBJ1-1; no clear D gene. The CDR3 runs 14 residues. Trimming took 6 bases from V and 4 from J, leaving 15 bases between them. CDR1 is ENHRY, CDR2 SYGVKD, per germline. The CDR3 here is CAIRREEKSTEAFF. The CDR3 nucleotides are TGTGCCATCAGAAGGGAGGAGAAGAGCACTGAAGCTTTCTTT.

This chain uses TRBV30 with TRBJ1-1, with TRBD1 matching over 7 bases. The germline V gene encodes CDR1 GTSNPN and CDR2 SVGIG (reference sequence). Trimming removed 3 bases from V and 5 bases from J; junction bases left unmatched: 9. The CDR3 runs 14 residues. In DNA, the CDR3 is TGTGCCTGGAGGCCAGGGGGTAAGTGGACTGAAGCTTTCTTT. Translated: CAWRPGGKWTEAFF.

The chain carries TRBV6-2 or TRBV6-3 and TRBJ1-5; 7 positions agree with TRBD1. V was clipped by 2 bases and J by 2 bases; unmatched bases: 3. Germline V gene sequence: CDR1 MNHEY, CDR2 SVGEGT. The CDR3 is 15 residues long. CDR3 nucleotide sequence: TGTGCCAGCAGTTACCCCGGGACAGGCAATCAGCCCCAGCATTTT. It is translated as CASSYPGTGNQPQHF.

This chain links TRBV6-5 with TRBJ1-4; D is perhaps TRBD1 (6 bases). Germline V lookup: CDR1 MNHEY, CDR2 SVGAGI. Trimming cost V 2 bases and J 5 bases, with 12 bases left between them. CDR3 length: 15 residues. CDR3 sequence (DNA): TGTGCCAGCAGTTACCTGGGCAGGGGAAATGAAAAACTGTTTTTT. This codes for CASSYLGRGNEKLFF.

CDR3 loop: CASSILTARGYGYTF. The CDR3 nucleotides are TGTGCCAGTAGTATACTAACAGCCCGGGGCTATGGCTACACCTTC. This chain uses TRBV19 with TRBJ1-2; D is ambiguous. V was trimmed by 2 bases and J by 4 bases, leaving 14 bases between them. CDR3 length equals 15 residues. From germline, CDR1 is LNHDA and CDR2 SQIVND (reference sequence).

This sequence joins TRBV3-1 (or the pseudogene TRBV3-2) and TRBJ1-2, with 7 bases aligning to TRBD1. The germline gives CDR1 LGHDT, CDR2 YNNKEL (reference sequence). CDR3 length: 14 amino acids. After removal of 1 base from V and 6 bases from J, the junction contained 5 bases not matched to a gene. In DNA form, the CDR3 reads TGTGCCAGCAGCCAAGCTTGGCAGGGGGATGGCTACACCTTC. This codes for CASSQAWQGDGYTF.

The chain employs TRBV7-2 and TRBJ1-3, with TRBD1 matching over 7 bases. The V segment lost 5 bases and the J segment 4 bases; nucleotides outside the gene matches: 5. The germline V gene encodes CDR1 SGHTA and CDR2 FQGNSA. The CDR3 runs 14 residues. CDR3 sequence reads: CASSPTGTGNTIYF. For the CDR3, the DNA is TGTGCCAGCAGCCCGACAGGGACAGGAAACACCATATATTTT.

CDR3 in DNA: TGTGCCAGCAGCGTAACCCAGGGGCCCGGGGAGACCCAGTACTTC. It yields the protein CASSVTQGPGETQYF. This rearrangement joins TRBV7-9 to TRBJ2-5, with a tentative D call TRBD1 (6 bases). CDR3 length: 15 residues. V lost 5 bases and J lost 5, with 18 bases in between. Germline-derived CDR1 and CDR2 are SEHNR and FQNEAQ (reference sequence).

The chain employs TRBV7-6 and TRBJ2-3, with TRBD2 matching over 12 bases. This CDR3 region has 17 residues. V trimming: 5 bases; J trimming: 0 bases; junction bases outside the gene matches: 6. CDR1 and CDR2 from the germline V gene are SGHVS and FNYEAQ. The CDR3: CASSRPGLAGSTDTQYF. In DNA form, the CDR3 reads TGTGCCAGCAGCCGCCCAGGACTAGCGGGGAGCACAGATACGCAGTATTTT. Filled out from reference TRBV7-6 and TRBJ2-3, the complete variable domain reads GAGVSQSPRYKVTKRGQDVALRCDPISGHVSLYWYRQALGQGPEFLTYFNYEAQQDKSGLPNDRFSAERPEGSISTLTIQRTEQRDSAMYRCASSRPGLAGSTDTQYFGPGTRLTVL.

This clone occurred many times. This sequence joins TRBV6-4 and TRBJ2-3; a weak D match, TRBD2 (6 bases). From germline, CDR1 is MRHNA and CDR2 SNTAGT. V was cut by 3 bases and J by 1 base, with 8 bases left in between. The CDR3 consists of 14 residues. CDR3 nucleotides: TGTGCCAGCAGTGAGGCTAGCGGCACAGATACGCAGTATTTT. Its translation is CASSEASGTDTQYF.

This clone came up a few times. In DNA form, the CDR3 reads TGCGCCAGCAGCTTGGAACAGGGCTTATCAGGAAACACCATATATTTT. Its protein product is CASSLEQGLSGNTIYF. The chain employs TRBV5-1 and TRBJ1-3; possibly TRBD1 for D (6 bases). Germline assignment: CDR1 SGHRS and CDR2 YFSETQ. Trimming left V 0 bases short and J 4 bases short, with 14 bases between. The CDR3 runs 16 residues.

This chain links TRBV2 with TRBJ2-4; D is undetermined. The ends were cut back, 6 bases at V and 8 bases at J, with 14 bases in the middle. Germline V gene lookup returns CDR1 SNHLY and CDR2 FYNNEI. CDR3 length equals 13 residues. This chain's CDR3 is CASRANYLYIQYF. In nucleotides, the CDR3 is TGTGCCAGCAGGGCAAACTACCTGTACATTCAGTACTTC.